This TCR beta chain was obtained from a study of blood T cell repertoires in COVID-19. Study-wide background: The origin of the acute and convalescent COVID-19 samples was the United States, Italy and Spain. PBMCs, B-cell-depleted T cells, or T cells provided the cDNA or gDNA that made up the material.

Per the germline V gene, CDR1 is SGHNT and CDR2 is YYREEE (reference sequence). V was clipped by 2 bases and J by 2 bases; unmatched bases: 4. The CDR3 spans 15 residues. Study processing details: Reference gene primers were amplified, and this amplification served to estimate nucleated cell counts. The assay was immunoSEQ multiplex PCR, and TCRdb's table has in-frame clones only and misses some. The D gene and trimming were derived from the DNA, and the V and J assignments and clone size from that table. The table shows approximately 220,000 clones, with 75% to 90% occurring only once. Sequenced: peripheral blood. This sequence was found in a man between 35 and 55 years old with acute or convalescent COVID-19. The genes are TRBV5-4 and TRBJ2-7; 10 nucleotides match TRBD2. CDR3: CASSFTSGIPYEQYF. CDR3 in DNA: TGTGCCAGCAGCTTTACTAGCGGGATTCCCTACGAGCAGTACTTC.